Described below is a single T cell receptor beta chain sequence and its context. This receptor's antigen is unknown. No quality values exist for individual bases; no much larger clone is one base distant. Using the deep immunoSEQ assay, multiplex PCR amplified TCR CDR3 regions from genomic DNA. For each cell subset, the extracted genomic DNA was distributed evenly across all wells of several immunoSEQ 96-well plates, and each plate served as one replicate. For sorted subsets, each replicate PCR was loaded with 200 ng genomic DNA, equivalent to approximately 27,000 T cell genomes. Purified libraries were quantified with a Qubit 3.0 fluorometer, sized on a Bioanalyzer 2100, and re-quantified with the KAPA Library Quantification kit. Every immunoSEQ 96-well plate was sequenced on a dedicated single-read 150-cycle Illumina NextSeq 550 flow cell. Under the source paper's analysis protocol: Because only junctional sequences without quality scores were contained in the immunoSEQ output, filtering matching that applied to full-length reads could not be performed. Sequences were annotated with PyIR, a Python wrapper for IgBLAST v1.9, using IMGT germline references to assign V/J genes and CDR3. Reads were filtered out if the reads had weak V/J assignments (E-value above 1e-6), no CDR3, stop codons, out-of-frame junctions, or ambiguous translated residues. A V3J clonotype was defined by an identical inferred V gene, J gene, and CDR3 amino acid sequence. Percentage overlap between repertoires was computed as shared unique clonotypes divided by the size of the smaller repertoire. Three approaches were used to assess repertoire richness: RTK rarefaction, the Chao1 estimator, and Recon v2.1 estimates of unobserved clonotypes. OLGA was used to compute generation probabilities for all TCRbeta clonotypes that the gDNA method yielded from a few donors. TCRdb stores this immuneACCESS table with in-frame sequences only. Part of the clones is absent; in the studies checked, under half of the shortfall reflects unresolved V genes, and no reason is known for the rest. V and J calls and clone size follow that table, whereas D and trimming were derived from the DNA. The sample records roughly 2.5 million clones, just over 90% of which are singletons. Roughly 0.14% of the sample lies in the top ten.

As encoded in the germline V gene, CDR1 is SGHNT while CDR2 is YENEEA. V lost 4 bases and J lost 2 bases; the stretch between them is 9 bases long. The CDR3 numbers 13 residues from cysteine through phenylalanine. Left in the record is the CDR3 DNA by itself, 39 bases read in frame from the first base. The data were obtained in a study of shared clonotypes between healthy human individuals (dated by TCRdb to about 2020). For the study in its entirety: A few men and a couple of women, aged 18 to 49 years, made up the cohort. Leukapheresis yielded between about 0.94 and 9 billion PBMCs per donor. For each donor, CD4 naive and CD4 memory were each run on three plates, CD8 naive on two plates, and CD8 memory on one plate. To increase sequencing depth and limit assay-specific biases, different laboratories used diverse techniques to prepare libraries and sequence TCR repertoires. To estimate repertoire size and how much clonotype sharing occurs between individuals, the study deeply sequenced the blood TCR repertoires of five healthy adults. Broader findings and caveats from the paper: Incomplete sequencing was indicated by rarefaction of sorted-subset datasets, despite the large sequencing depth. Because the study included only a small number of donors, the genetic and exposure-history diversity represented was limited. Based on pairwise subsampling, the degree of clonotype sharing among donors was expected to be affected by sequencing depth. Naive subsets generally had larger estimated clonotype richness than memory subsets. Compared with non-shared clonotypes, clonotypes shared by all four sorted-subset donors had higher generation probabilities. Only blood was sampled, and tissue TCR repertoires likely differ from those in blood. About 5% of naive CD4, approximately 3.7% of naive CD8, roughly 2.5% of memory CD4, and over 0.35% of memory CD8 clonotypes were shared across a few donors.

Healthy HIV-negative adults with no recently reported acute infections or vaccinations were included as donors. Every donor was a Caucasian adult residing in Nashville, Tennessee, USA. CD4+ T cells were enriched through magnetic negative selection, after which naive cells were positively selected on CD45RA and the remaining negative fraction served as the memory subset. Blood was collected by leukapheresis, and PBMCs were isolated by Ficoll-Histopaque density gradient centrifugation and then cryopreserved in liquid nitrogen vapor phase. Purity and quantity of every magnetically sorted T cell population were checked by analytical flow cytometry. Genomic DNA was isolated from each sorted fraction and quantified by UV absorbance on a Nanodrop 2000c.

Recombination joined TRBV11-3 with TRBJ2-7; the D gene is unclear. Material: naive CD4+ T cells sorted from blood. The cell subset or site label, as the study defines it: CD45RA+ positively selected. The TCR sequence derives from a man in his late teens or twenties in good health. The base sequence is TGTGCCAGCAGCTCCCCCCCGACCTACGAGCAGTACTTC. It specifies CASSSPPTYEQYF.